This T cell receptor beta chain was sequenced in a study of blood T cell repertoires in COVID-19. Whole-study context: The United States, Italy and Spain were the sources of the acute and convalescent COVID-19 samples. T cells, B-cell-depleted T cells, or PBMCs provided the cDNA or gDNA that served as material.

Original handling: Counts of nucleated cells, estimated from reference gene primer amplification, were obtained. Generated by immunoSEQ multiplex PCR, the TCRdb table keeps only in-frame clones and is missing some. The V and J calls and clone size were taken over from that table, and D and trimming were inferred from the DNA. This table has approximately 130,000 clones, approximately 85% appearing once. CDR1 and CDR2 from the germline V gene are SEHNR and FQNEAQ (reference sequence). Trimming shortened V by 5 bases and J by 7 bases, and 20 bases separated the two germline ends. This CDR3 is built from 15 residues.

The sequenced material came from peripheral blood. This TCR derives from a human donor in a cohort sampled during active COVID-19. V and J are TRBV7-9 and TRBJ1-1, with D perhaps TRBD1 (6 bases). The CDR3 loop is CASSRDPGTRGEAFF. The CDR3, as DNA: TGTGCCAGCAGCCGTGATCCAGGGACAAGGGGTGAAGCTTTCTTT.